The clone carrying this T cell receptor (beta chain) turned up a few times. A second about 7 to 11 cycle PCR used barcoded and J-beta primers. TCRdb called the 5' RACE reads again in MiXCR, with one record for every CDR3 protein. The sample consists of 800,000 to 950,000 distinct CDR3 sequences, 25% to 35% of them appearing once. This entry comes from a study of blood T cells in healthy people across ages. The CDR3 length is 15 residues. The V and J ends lost 5 bases and 4 bases, in that order; junction bases with no gene match: 7. Germline lookup yields CDR1 SGHTA and CDR2 FQGNSA. This sample also belongs to another study, concerning T cells of mothers and their children.

The chain has TRBV7-2 and TRBJ2-5; 10 bases fit TRBD2. The sample comprised blood. The TCR was taken from a woman aged 40 to 50 in good health. DNA of the CDR3: TGTGCCAGCAGCCCTCAGCGGGGGGGCTCAGAGACCCAGTACTTC. As protein: CASSPQRGGSETQYF. Full variable domain (missing parts from reference TRBV7-2 and TRBJ2-5): GAGVSQSPSNKVTEKGKDVELRCDPISGHTALYWYRQSLGQGLEFLIYFQGNSAPDKSGLPSDRFSAERTGGSVSTLTIQRTQQEDSAVYLCASSPQRGGSETQYFGPGTRLLVL.